Following are 17 T cell receptor beta chains from one sample sequenced in a study of T cell changes during pregnancy in multiple sclerosis. Sequencing used immunoSEQ multiplex PCR; TCRdb keeps in-frame clones, though not all of them. Of approximately 70,000 clones detected, around 94% appear once; the ten largest clones hold roughly 0.14%. Sequencing was performed on CD4+ T cells from peripheral blood mononuclear cells, taken after pregnancy. These receptors originate from a female donor with multiple sclerosis, enrolled in a pregnancy study.

The chain combines TRBV5-1 with TRBJ2-1; TRBD2 matches at 14 bases. The CDR3 extends over 19 amino acids. Trimming cost V 4 bases and J 0 bases; bases outside gene matches: 9. From germline, CDR1 is SGHRS and CDR2 YFSETQ. The CDR3 loop reads CASSPLGTSGGSSYNEQFF. The CDR3 DNA reads TGCGCCAGCAGCCCGCTCGGGACTAGCGGGGGTAGCTCCTACAATGAGCAGTTCTTC.

CDR3 sequence reads: CASSSHAGDAAYNEQFF. For the CDR3, the DNA is TGTGCCAGCAGTTCCCACGCGGGGGACGCAGCCTACAATGAGCAGTTCTTC. The chain uses TRBV28 and TRBJ2-1; 7 nucleotides match TRBD2. The V gene's germline CDR1 is MDHEN and CDR2 SYDVKM. The CDR3 is made up of 17 amino acids. V gave up 4 bases and J gave up 2 bases; unmatched junction bases: 11. Full variable domain (remainder filled in from reference TRBV28 and TRBJ2-1): DVKVTQSSRYLVKRTGEKVFLECVQDMDHENMFWYRQDPGLGLRLIYFSYDVKMKEKGDIPEGYSVSREKKERFSLILESASTNQTSMYLCASSSHAGDAAYNEQFFGPGTRLTVL.

This clone was recorded once. This chain uses TRBV7-2 with TRBJ1-4, with D possibly matching TRBD1 (5 bases). The CDR3 sequence is 15 residues long. CDR1 is SGHTA and CDR2 is FQGNSA in the germline V gene. V lost 8 bases and J 2 bases, leaving 15 bases between the germline ends. The CDR3 here is CASGAKTSTNEKLFF. CDR3 bases: TGTGCCAGCGGGGCTAAGACGTCGACTAATGAAAAACTGTTTTTT. The whole variable domain, remainder taken from reference TRBV7-2 and TRBJ1-4, is GAGVSQSPSNKVTEKGKDVELRCDPISGHTALYWYRQSLGQGLEFLIYFQGNSAPDKSGLPSDRFSAERTGGSVSTLTIQRTQQEDSAVYLCASGAKTSTNEKLFFGSGTQLSVL.

The CDR3 sequence is CASRTDRGNSPLHF. The CDR3 DNA follows: TGTGCCAGCAGGACGGACAGGGGGAATTCACCCCTCCACTTT. This chain joins TRBV28 and TRBJ1-6; 10 bases align to TRBD1. Trimming cost V 6 bases and J 7 bases; bases outside gene matches: 3. Germline V gives CDR1 MDHEN, CDR2 SYDVKM. The CDR3 is 14 amino acids.

The chain employs TRBV6-5 and TRBJ1-1; maybe TRBD1 (6 bases). V was cut by 0 bases and J by 2 bases, with 10 bases left in between. Looked up from germline, CDR1 is MNHEY and CDR2 is SVGAGI. There are 15 residues in the CDR3. The CDR3 DNA reads TGTGCCAGCAGTTACTCCCCGACAGGCAACACTGAAGCTTTCTTT. This translates into CASSYSPTGNTEAFF.

The chain combines TRBV28 with TRBJ1-2; 7 nucleotides line up with TRBD1. This CDR3 is 14 amino acids long. The junction had 9 bases not matched to a gene; V was cut back by 3 bases and J by 8 bases. Looked up from germline, CDR1 is MDHEN and CDR2 is SYDVKM. DNA of the CDR3: TGTGCCAGCAGTTTCCCACCCGCAGGGGGAGGCTACACCTTC. Protein: CASSFPPAGGGYTF.

The gene calls are TRBV10-3 and TRBJ2-1; TRBD2 agrees at 8 bases. V trimming: 0 bases; J trimming: 0 bases; junction bases outside the gene matches: 10. The CDR3 covers 19 residues. Germline CDR1 is ENHRY and CDR2 is SYGVKD. The CDR3, as DNA: TGTGCCATCAGTGAGTCGACGGGGGAGAGCGGGAGCTCCTACAATGAGCAGTTCTTC. Translation gives CAISESTGESGSSYNEQFF.

CDR3 amino acids: CASSVGRIGNQPQHF. CDR3 in DNA: TGTGCCAGCAGTGTAGGGAGGATCGGGAATCAGCCCCAGCATTTT. The V call is TRBV2, the J call TRBJ1-5; D remains unclear. The CDR3 has 15 residues. Germline lookup yields CDR1 SNHLY and CDR2 FYNNEI. Between the trimmed V and J ends, which lost 4 bases and 4 bases, there was a span of 14 bases.

J is TRBJ2-7 and V is TRBV18, with TRBD1 identical over 8 bases. The CDR3 has 15 residues. The junction had 4 bases not matched to a gene; V was cut back by 3 bases and J by 0 bases. In germline, CDR1 is KGHSH, CDR2 LQKENI. The CDR3 DNA sequence: TGTGCCAGCTCACCCTCGGGACAGGCCTCCTACGAGCAGTACTTC. Its translation is CASSPSGQASYEQYF.

This clone was seen more than once but under ten times. The chain employs TRBV10-3 and TRBJ1-1; 7 bases line up with TRBD1. The CDR3 is 11 residues long. Germline V gene data show CDR1 as ENHRY and CDR2 as SYGVKD. Trimming at V came to 5 bases and at J to 7 bases, leaving 1 base not matched to a gene. This chain's CDR3 is CAISTGVEAFF. As DNA, the CDR3 is TGTGCCATCAGTACAGGGGTTGAAGCTTTCTTT.

The rearrangement joins TRBV6-1 to TRBJ1-1; D gene uncertain. Germline V gene sequence: CDR1 MNHNS, CDR2 SASEGT. The CDR3 runs 14 residues. The V gene lost 11 bases and the J gene lost 1 base, with 17 bases spanning the gap. CDR3 amino acids: CALRRPGWNTEAFF. The DNA of the CDR3 is TGTGCCTTACGACGTCCGGGTTGGAACACTGAAGCTTTCTTT.

The gene calls are TRBV29-1 and TRBJ2-6; the D gene is possibly TRBD2 (5 bases). Trimming cost V 4 bases and J 0 bases, with 7 bases left between them. This CDR3 comprises 14 residues. Germline V gene sequence: CDR1 SQVTM, CDR2 ANQGSEA. The CDR3, as DNA: TGCAGCGTTGTGGCGGGCTCTGGGGCCAACGTCCTGACTTTC. Residues: CSVVAGSGANVLTF.

The chain links TRBV9 to TRBJ2-3, with D possibly matching TRBD2 (6 bases). The CDR3 covers 17 residues. Germline V CDR1 and CDR2: SGDLS, YYNGEE. V was shortened by 2 bases and J by 0 bases, with 16 bases between the two germline ends. CDR3 sequence: CASSVAPGGDSTDTQYF. The CDR3 DNA reads as TGTGCCAGCAGCGTGGCCCCCGGGGGAGATAGCACAGATACGCAGTATTTT.

This clone came up once. J is TRBJ2-7 and V is TRBV4-2; 7 bases match TRBD1. Germline trimming cut 2 bases from V and 6 bases from J; bases unmatched to any gene: 7. The CDR3 is 14 residues long. Germline CDR1 is LGHNA and CDR2 is YNFKEQ. This chain's CDR3 is CASSQPDRAGEQYF. The CDR3, as DNA: TGTGCCAGCAGCCAACCTGACAGGGCTGGCGAGCAGTACTTC.

This chain joins TRBV19 and TRBJ2-7; maybe TRBD2 (7 bases). This CDR3 comprises 16 residues. Trimming removed 3 bases from V and 0 bases from J, with 15 bases in between. CDR1 and CDR2 from the germline V gene are LNHDA and SQIVND (reference sequence). The CDR3 nucleotides read TGTGCCAGTAGTATTGCGGGGGCTAAGACCTCCTACGAGCAGTACTTC. Protein: CASSIAGAKTSYEQYF.

This chain uses TRBV6-5 with TRBJ1-4; D is uncertain. Germline V lookup: CDR1 MNHEY, CDR2 SVGAGI. The V end lost 4 bases, the J end lost 6 bases, and 12 bases lay between the germline ends. CDR3 length equals 14 residues. The CDR3 DNA sequence: TGTGCCAGCAGTTCCTTTGGCGGGGATGAAAAACTGTTTTTT. Translated, it gives CASSSFGGDEKLFF.

CDR3 DNA: TGTGCCAGCAGCCAGCTACTAGCGGATGAGCAGTTCTTC. This translates into CASSQLLADEQFF. This chain links TRBV14 with TRBJ2-1; 8 positions match TRBD2. Trimming removed 3 bases from V and 8 bases from J; junction bases left unmatched: 3. CDR3 length: 13 residues. Germline V gives CDR1 SGHDN, CDR2 FVKESK.